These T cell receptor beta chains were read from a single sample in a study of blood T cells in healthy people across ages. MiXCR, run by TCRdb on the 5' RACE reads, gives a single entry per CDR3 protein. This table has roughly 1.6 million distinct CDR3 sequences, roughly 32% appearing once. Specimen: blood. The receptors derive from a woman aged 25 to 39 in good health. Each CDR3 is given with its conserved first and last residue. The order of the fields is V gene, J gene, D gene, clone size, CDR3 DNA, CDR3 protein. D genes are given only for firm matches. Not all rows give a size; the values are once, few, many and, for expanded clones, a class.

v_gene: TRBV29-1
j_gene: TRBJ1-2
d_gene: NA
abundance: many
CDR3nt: TGCAGCGCCGAAACAGGTCTGAACTATGGCTACACCTTC
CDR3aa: CSAETGLNYGYTF

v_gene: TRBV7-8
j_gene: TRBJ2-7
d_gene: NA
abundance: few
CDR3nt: TGTGCCAGCAGCTTATGGGACCAGGGCAACGAGCAGTACTTC
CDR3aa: CASSLWDQGNEQYF

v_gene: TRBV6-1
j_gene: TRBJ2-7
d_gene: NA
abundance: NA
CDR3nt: TGTGCCAGCAGTGAGCCTTCCCGAATCCCTAACTACGAGCAGTACTTC
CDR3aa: CASSEPSRIPNYEQYF

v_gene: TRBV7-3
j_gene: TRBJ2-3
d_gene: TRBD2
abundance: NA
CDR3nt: TGTGCCAGCAGCTCCGGACTAGCGGGGGGACAGAGGTATTTT
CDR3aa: CASSSGLAGGQRYF

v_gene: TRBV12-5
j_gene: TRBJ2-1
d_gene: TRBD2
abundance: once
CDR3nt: TGTGCTAGTGGTTTGGTACTCGAGCGGGGACTGAATCCAGGCCCCTACAATGAGCAGTTCTTC
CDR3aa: CASGLVLERGLNPGPYNEQFF

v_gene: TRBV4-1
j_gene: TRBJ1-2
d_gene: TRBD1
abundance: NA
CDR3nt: TGCGCCAGCAGCCAACCCCCGGGACAGAAAAATTCTGCTAACTATGGCTACACCTTC
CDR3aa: CASSQPPGQKNSANYGYTF

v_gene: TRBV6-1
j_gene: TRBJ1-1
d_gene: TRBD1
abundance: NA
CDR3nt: TGTGCCAGCAGTGAAGTGGGAGGGACAGTGAACACTGAAGCTTTCTTT
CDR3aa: CASSEVGGTVNTEAFF

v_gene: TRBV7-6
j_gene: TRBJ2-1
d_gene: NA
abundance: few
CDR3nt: TGTGCCAGCAGCTTAGTTCCCGGGCTGAGCTCCTACAATGAGCAGTTCTTC
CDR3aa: CASSLVPGLSSYNEQFF

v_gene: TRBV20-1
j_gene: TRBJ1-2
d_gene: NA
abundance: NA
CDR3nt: TGCAGTGCTAGAGAGCCCATGGGTGGCTACACCTTC
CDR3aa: CSAREPMGGYTF

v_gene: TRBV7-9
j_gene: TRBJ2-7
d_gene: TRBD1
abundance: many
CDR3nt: TGTGCCAGCAGCCCGACAGGGGAAGGGCGCGAGCAGTACTTC
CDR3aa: CASSPTGEGREQYF

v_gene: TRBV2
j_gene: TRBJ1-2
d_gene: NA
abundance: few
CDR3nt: TGTGCCAGCAGTGGGGGCAGCTCCTATGGCTACACCTTC
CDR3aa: CASSGGSSYGYTF

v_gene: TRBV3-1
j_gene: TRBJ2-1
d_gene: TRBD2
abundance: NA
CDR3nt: TGTGCCAGCAGCCCCGGACTAGCGAGTACCAATGAGCAGTTCTTC
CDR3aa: CASSPGLASTNEQFF

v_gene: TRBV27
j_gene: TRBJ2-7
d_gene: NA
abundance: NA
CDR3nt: TGTGCCAGCAGTTTTAGCGTAGGTGAGGGGGCCTACGAGCAGTACTTC
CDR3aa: CASSFSVGEGAYEQYF

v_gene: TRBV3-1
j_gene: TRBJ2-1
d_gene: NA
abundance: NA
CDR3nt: TGTGCCAGCAGCCAAGATGATGGGGGGCAGTTCTTC
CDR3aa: CASSQDDGGQFF

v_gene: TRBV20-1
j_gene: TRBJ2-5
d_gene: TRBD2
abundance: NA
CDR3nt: TGCAGTGCTAGACAGACTAGCGGGAGAGGAGAGGCCCAGTACTTC
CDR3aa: CSARQTSGRGEAQYF

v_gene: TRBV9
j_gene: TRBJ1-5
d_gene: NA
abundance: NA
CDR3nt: TGTGCCAGCAGCGCAACCCCCACTAGCAATCAGCCCCAGCATTTT
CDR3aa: CASSATPTSNQPQHF

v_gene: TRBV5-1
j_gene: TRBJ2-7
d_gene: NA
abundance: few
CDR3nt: TGCGCCAGCAGCTTGGAAGGGGTCGGGCAGTACTTC
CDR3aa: CASSLEGVGQYF

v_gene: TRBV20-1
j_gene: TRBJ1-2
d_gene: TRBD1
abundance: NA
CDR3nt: TGCAGTGCTATTGAATTCGGCAGGGGGTATGGCTACACCTTC
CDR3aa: CSAIEFGRGYGYTF

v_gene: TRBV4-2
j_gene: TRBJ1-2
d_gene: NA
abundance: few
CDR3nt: TGTGCCAGCAGCCAAGATCGGTTGCTACAGGGCTACACCTTC
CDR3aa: CASSQDRLLQGYTF

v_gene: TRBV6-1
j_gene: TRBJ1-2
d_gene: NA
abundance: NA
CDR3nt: TGTGCCAGCTCTTCAGGACCGGGAGCTGGCTATGGCTACACCTTC
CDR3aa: CASSSGPGAGYGYTF

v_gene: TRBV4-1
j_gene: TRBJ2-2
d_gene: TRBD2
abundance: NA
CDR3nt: TGCGCCAGCAGCCAATATTTTCGGGGGGGAGGAGGGACCGGGGAGCTGTTTTTT
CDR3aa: CASSQYFRGGGGTGELFF

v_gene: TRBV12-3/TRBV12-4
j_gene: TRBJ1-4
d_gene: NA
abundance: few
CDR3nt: TGTGCCAGCAGCTCCTGGGGTGCAACTAATGAAAAACTGTTTTTT
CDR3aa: CASSSWGATNEKLFF

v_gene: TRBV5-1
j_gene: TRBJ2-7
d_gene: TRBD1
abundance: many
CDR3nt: TGCGCCAGCAGCTTAGGGACAGGGGCAGGTTCCGAGCAGTACTTC
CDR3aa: CASSLGTGAGSEQYF

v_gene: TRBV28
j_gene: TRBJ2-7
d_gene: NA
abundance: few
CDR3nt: TGTGCCAGCAGTCCCCGGCAGGGGATGGGCTACGAGCAGTACTTC
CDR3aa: CASSPRQGMGYEQYF

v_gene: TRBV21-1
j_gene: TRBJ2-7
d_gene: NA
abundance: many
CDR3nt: TGTGCCAGCAGCTTATGTACCGGGACAGTCTACTACGAGCAGTACTTC
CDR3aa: CASSLCTGTVYYEQYF

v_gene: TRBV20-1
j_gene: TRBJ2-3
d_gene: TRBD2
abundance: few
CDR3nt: TGCAGTGCTAGAGTTTCTAGCGGGGGCACCCGAGGTACGCAGTATTTT
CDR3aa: CSARVSSGGTRGTQYF

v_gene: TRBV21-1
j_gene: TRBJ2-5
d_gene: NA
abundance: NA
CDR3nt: TGTGCCAACCAGAGAGAAAAAGAGACCCAGTACTTC
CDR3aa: CANQREKETQYF

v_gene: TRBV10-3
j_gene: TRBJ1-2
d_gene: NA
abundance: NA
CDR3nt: TGTGCCATCAGTGAGCCGATCCCGGTCTATGGCTACACCTTC
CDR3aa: CAISEPIPVYGYTF

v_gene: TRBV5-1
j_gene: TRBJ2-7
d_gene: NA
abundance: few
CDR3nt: TGCGCCAGCACCTCTGGGGGGAGTCGCACCTACGAGCAGTACTTC
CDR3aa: CASTSGGSRTYEQYF

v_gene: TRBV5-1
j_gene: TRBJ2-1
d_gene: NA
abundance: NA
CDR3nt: TGCGCCAGCAGCCATACCGGGACTTACAATGAGCAGTTCTTC
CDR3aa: CASSHTGTYNEQFF

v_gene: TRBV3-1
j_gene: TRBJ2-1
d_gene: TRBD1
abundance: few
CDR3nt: TGTGCCAGCAGCCAAGAGGTCAGGGGGCGCGGCAATGAGCAGTTCTTC
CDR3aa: CASSQEVRGRGNEQFF

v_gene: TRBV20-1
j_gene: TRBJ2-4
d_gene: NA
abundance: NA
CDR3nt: TGCAGTGCTAGAGATACCGGGGGATCAGCCAAAAACATTCAGTACTTC
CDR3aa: CSARDTGGSAKNIQYF

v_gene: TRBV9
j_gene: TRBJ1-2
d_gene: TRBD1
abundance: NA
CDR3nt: TGTGCCAGCAGCGTAGATTGGACAGGGGATGGAGATGGCTACACCTTC
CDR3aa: CASSVDWTGDGDGYTF

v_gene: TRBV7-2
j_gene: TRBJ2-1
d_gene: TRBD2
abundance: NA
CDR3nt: TGTACCAGCAGCCGGGGTAGCGGGGGCTACAATGAGCAGTTCTTC
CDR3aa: CTSSRGSGGYNEQFF

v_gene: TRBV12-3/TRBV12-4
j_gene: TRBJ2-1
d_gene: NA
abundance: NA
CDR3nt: TGTGCCAGCAGTTTACGCTTCGGACTCTTGGGGGATGAGCAGTTCTTC
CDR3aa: CASSLRFGLLGDEQFF

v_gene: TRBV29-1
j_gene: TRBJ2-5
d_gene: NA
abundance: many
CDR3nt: TGCAGCGCCGAACCCATCGACAGGCCCAGCCAAGAGACCCAGTACTTC
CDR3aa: CSAEPIDRPSQETQYF

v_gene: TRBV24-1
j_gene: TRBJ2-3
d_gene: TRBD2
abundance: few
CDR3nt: TGTGCCACCAGTGATACGACTAGCGGGGCGCCTTTTTCTGATACGCAGTATTTT
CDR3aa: CATSDTTSGAPFSDTQYF

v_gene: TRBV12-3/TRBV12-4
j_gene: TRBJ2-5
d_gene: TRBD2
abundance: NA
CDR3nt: TGTGCCAGCAGGGGGACTAGCGGGAGCGGAGAGACCCAGTACTTC
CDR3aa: CASRGTSGSGETQYF

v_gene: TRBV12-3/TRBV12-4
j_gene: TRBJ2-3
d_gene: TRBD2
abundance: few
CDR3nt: TGTGCCAGCAGACTCAGCGGGAGGTCAGATACGCAGTATTTT
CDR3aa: CASRLSGRSDTQYF

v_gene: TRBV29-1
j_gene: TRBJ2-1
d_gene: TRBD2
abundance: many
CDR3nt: TGCAGCGGGGGCGTAGCGGGAGGTTTAGGTGGGGAGTTCTTC
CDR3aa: CSGGVAGGLGGEFF

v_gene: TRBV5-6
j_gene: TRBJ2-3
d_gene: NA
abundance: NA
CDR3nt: TGTGCCAGCAGCGCGGCAGGCCAGAGGAGCACAGATACGCAGTATTTT
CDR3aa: CASSAAGQRSTDTQYF

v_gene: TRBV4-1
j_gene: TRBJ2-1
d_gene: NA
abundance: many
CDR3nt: TGCGCCAGCAGCCAAGGAGGGATTGAGCAGTTCTTC
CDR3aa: CASSQGGIEQFF